Each of the 29 T cell receptor beta chains below was sequenced from the same sample in a study of CD8 T cells in Susac syndrome. Random-hexamer reverse transcription was applied to about 0.5 to 1 ug RNA. Each CDR3 protein is one row after TCRdb ran MiXCR on the immunoSEQ multiplex PCR reads. The data hold 300,000 to 350,000 distinct CDR3 sequences, with 92% observed a single time. The sample taken for sequencing was CD4+ T cells from PBMCs. Receptors were obtained from a human donor with multiple sclerosis.

This clonotype was seen just once. This chain uses TRBV7-9 with TRBJ2-7, with TRBD2 as a possible D gene (6 bases). CDR1 SEHNR and CDR2 FQNEAQ come from the germline V gene (reference sequence). CDR3 length equals 14 residues. Trimming removed 5 bases at V and 2 bases at J, with 13 bases between. CDR3 loop: CASSPWTTTYEQYF. The CDR3 DNA is TGTGCCAGCAGCCCATGGACTACAACCTACGAGCAGTACTTC. Full variable domain (missing parts from reference TRBV7-9 and TRBJ2-7): DTGVSQNPRHKITKRGQNVTFRCDPISEHNRLYWYRQTLGQGPEFLTYFQNEAQLEKSRLLSDRFSAERPKGSFSTLEIQRTEQGDSAMYLCASSPWTTTYEQYFGPGTRLTVT.

This clonotype was seen only once. The V gene is TRBV7-2, the J gene TRBJ1-1; TRBD1 is a possible D gene (6 bases). The CDR3 loop spans 15 amino acids. Germline CDR1 and CDR2: SGHTA and FQGNSA. V was trimmed by 3 bases and J by 1 base, leaving 12 bases between them. The DNA for the CDR3 is TGTGCCAGCAGCTTGGGGCCGACAGGGAACACTGAAGCTTTCTTT. Its translation is CASSLGPTGNTEAFF.

This clonotype has just one count. This chain connects TRBV30 to TRBJ1-4; 9 positions match TRBD1. CDR1 is GTSNPN, CDR2 SVGIG, per germline (reference sequence). There are 14 residues in the CDR3. J lost 8 bases, V lost 3 bases, and 7 bases had no gene match. In DNA, the CDR3 is TGTGCCTGGAGCCCCGGGACAGGGCGCGAAAAACTGTTTTTT. It translates to CAWSPGTGREKLFF.

The rearrangement links TRBV30 to TRBJ1-2, with TRBD1 matching 10 bases. Germline lookup yields CDR1 GTSNPN and CDR2 SVGIG (reference sequence). Losses at the gene ends were 3 bases for V and 8 bases for J; bases not matched to a gene: 6. The CDR3 sequence is 13 residues long. As DNA, the CDR3 is TGTGCCTGGAGGGTCGGACAGGGGGTCGGCTACACCTTC. Protein product: CAWRVGQGVGYTF.

As DNA, the CDR3 is TGCGCCAGCAGCGGCGGGACAGACTTTAATTCACCCCTCCACTTT. Protein sequence: CASSGGTDFNSPLHF. The rearrangement joins TRBV5-1 to TRBJ1-6; the match to TRBD1 covers 7 bases. Germline loops: CDR1 SGHRS, CDR2 YFSETQ. After removal of 4 bases from V and 6 bases from J, the junction contained 7 bases not matched to a gene. The length of the CDR3 is 15 residues.

The chain joins TRBV6-6 to TRBJ2-1; perhaps TRBD2 as D (6 bases). V was trimmed by 6 bases and J by 6 bases, leaving 18 bases between them. The CDR3 runs to 15 residues. CDR1 and CDR2 from the germline V gene are MNHNY and SVGAGI (reference sequence). CDR3 residues: CASSSAAGRSNEQFF. The CDR3 bases are TGTGCCAGCAGCAGCGCAGCGGGTCGAAGCAATGAGCAGTTCTTC.

The V gene is TRBV6-2 or TRBV6-3, the J gene TRBJ2-7; D is uncertain. Germline CDR1 is MNHEY and CDR2 is SVGEGT. V was shortened by 2 bases and J by 4 bases, with 6 bases between the two germline ends. CDR3 length: 12 amino acids. CDR3 protein: CASSYGNYEQYF. DNA of the CDR3: TGTGCCAGCAGTTACGGGAATTACGAGCAGTACTTC.

The V call is TRBV5-6, the J call TRBJ2-3, with D unclear. V was clipped by 3 bases and J by 5 bases, with 7 bases between them. The V gene's germline CDR1 is SGHDT and CDR2 YYEEEE. The CDR3 has 12 residues. The chain's CDR3 is CASSWTLDTQYF. Here the CDR3 DNA reads TGTGCCAGCAGCTGGACCCTAGATACGCAGTATTTT.

V is TRBV20-1 and J is TRBJ1-6, with TRBD1 identical over 9 bases. V lost 4 bases, J lost 9 bases, and 7 bases stayed unmatched. Germline CDR1 reads DFQATT; CDR2 reads SNEGSKA (reference sequence). The CDR3 contains 14 residues. The CDR3 nucleotides read TGCAGTGCTACACCGGGACAGGGCCGTTCACCCCTCCACTTT. This encodes CSATPGQGRSPLHF.

The V and J genes are TRBV11-2 and TRBJ2-5, with 10 bases identical to TRBD1. This CDR3 contains 16 residues. Looked up from germline, CDR1 is SGHAT and CDR2 is FQNNGV. With 5 bases clipped from V and 2 bases from J, the junction kept 8 bases outside the gene matches. This CDR3 is CASSGRTGGDQETQYF. CDR3 DNA sequence: TGTGCCAGCAGCGGGCGGACAGGGGGGGATCAAGAGACCCAGTACTTC.

The CDR3 sequence is CASTPSGWLAGELFF. CDR3 coding DNA: TGTGCCAGCACCCCTAGCGGGTGGCTGGCCGGGGAGCTGTTTTTT. The chain combines TRBV11-2 with TRBJ2-2; 8 bases agree with TRBD2. Unmatched junction bases numbered 10, after V lost 7 bases and J lost 6 bases. The CDR3 is 15 amino acids. Germline V gene lookup returns CDR1 SGHAT and CDR2 FQNNGV.

The rearrangement uses TRBV7-2 and TRBJ1-1, with TRBD1 identical over 9 bases. The V and J ends lost 5 bases and 4 bases, in that order; junction bases with no gene match: 5. The germline V gene has CDR1 SGHTA and CDR2 FQGNSA. This CDR3 is built from 14 residues. The CDR3 coding sequence is TGTGCCAGCAGCCGCAACAGGGGGCTCACTGAAGCTTTCTTT. Translating gives CASSRNRGLTEAFF.

The chain carries TRBV3-1 and TRBJ2-3; D perhaps matches TRBD1 (5 bases). Germline CDR1 reads LGHDT; CDR2 reads YNNKEL (reference sequence). Trimming left V 0 bases short and J 0 bases short, with 13 bases between. The CDR3 is made up of 17 amino acids. The DNA for the CDR3 is TGTGCCAGCAGCCAAGAATATGGGGCTTCTAGCACAGATACGCAGTATTTT. Protein sequence: CASSQEYGASSTDTQYF.

In DNA, the CDR3 is TGTGCCAGCAGCCAACGACAGGGAGGAATATCGAACACTGAAGCTTTCTTT. Residues: CASSQRQGGISNTEAFF. V gene TRBV6-2 or TRBV6-3 combines with J gene TRBJ1-1, with 7 bases identical to TRBD1. V lost 6 bases, J lost 1 base, and 14 bases stayed unmatched. CDR3 length: 17 amino acids. Looked up from germline, CDR1 is MNHEY and CDR2 is SVGEGT.

V and J are TRBV6-2 or TRBV6-3 and TRBJ1-2; TRBD1 matches at 8 bases. Germline values: CDR1 MNHEY, CDR2 SVGEGT. The length of the CDR3 is 16 residues. Trimming took 7 bases from V and 5 from J; bases not matched to a gene: 15. CDR3 coding DNA: TGTGCCAGCATCACCCCGGGACAGGACTCTTTTTATGGCTACACCTTC. Its protein is CASITPGQDSFYGYTF.

The chain carries TRBV7-8 and TRBJ2-7; weak D call: TRBD2 (6 bases). Trimming took off 3 bases at V and 4 bases at J, with 28 bases between the two ends. From germline, CDR1 is SGHVS and CDR2 FQNEAQ. The CDR3 is made up of 19 amino acids. CDR3 sequence: CASSFPGTDVWRTQYEQYF. The CDR3 DNA follows: TGTGCCAGCAGCTTTCCCGGGACTGACGTTTGGAGGACTCAGTACGAGCAGTACTTC. The entire variable domain, with the rest obtained from reference TRBV7-8 and TRBJ2-7, is as follows: GAGVSQSPRYKVAKRGQDVALRCDPISGHVSLFWYQQALGQGPEFLTYFQNEAQLDKSGLPSDRFFAERPEGSVSTLKIQRTQQEDSAVYLCASSFPGTDVWRTQYEQYFGPGTRLTVT.

The chain couples TRBV7-3 to TRBJ1-2, with D perhaps matching TRBD1 (5 bases). Germline CDR1 SGHTA, CDR2 FQGTGA. The CDR3 has 16 amino acids. Trimming removed 0 bases at V and 9 bases at J, with 20 bases between. The CDR3 loop is CASSLTPLGGEKSYTF. The CDR3 coding sequence is TGTGCCAGCAGCTTAACGCCCTTGGGAGGGGAGAAGAGCTACACCTTC. Full variable domain (missing parts from reference TRBV7-3 and TRBJ1-2): GAGVSQTPSNKVTEKGKYVELRCDPISGHTALYWYRQSLGQGPEFLIYFQGTGAADDSGLPNDRFFAVRPEGSVSTLKIQRTERGDSAVYLCASSLTPLGGEKSYTFGSGTRLTVV.

The V gene is TRBV3-1, the J gene TRBJ1-2; D unclear. Germline CDR1 is LGHDT and CDR2 is YNNKEL (reference sequence). The V gene lost 5 bases and the J gene lost 7 bases, with 8 bases spanning the gap. The CDR3 totals 11 residues. The CDR3 sequence is CASSGVGGYTF. CDR3 in DNA: TGTGCCAGCAGCGGGGTAGGTGGCTACACCTTC.

The V and J genes are TRBV2 and TRBJ2-3; D not certain. The V gene lost 7 bases and the J gene lost 4 bases, with 18 bases spanning the gap. CDR1 is SNHLY and CDR2 is FYNNEI in the germline V gene. The CDR3 extends over 15 amino acids. The CDR3 sequence is CASKLPTLLADTQYF. For the CDR3, the DNA is TGTGCCAGCAAGCTCCCGACCCTCCTGGCAGATACGCAGTATTTT. Combining the CDR3 with reference TRBV2 and TRBJ2-3 gives the whole variable domain EPEVTQTPSHQVTQMGQEVILRCVPISNHLYFYWYRQILGQKVEFLVSFYNNEISEKSEIFDDQFSVERPDGSNFTLKIRSTKLEDSAMYFCASKLPTLLADTQYFGPGTRLTVL.

J is TRBJ1-2 and V is TRBV5-1; TRBD1 agrees at 7 bases. The CDR3 spans 14 residues. The V gene's germline CDR1 is SGHRS and CDR2 YFSETQ. Unmatched junction bases numbered 9, after V lost 4 bases and J lost 6 bases. The chain's CDR3 is CASSGGQWGDGYTF. As DNA, the CDR3 is TGCGCCAGCAGCGGGGGACAGTGGGGCGATGGCTACACCTTC.

The chain has TRBV29-1 and TRBJ1-2; 7 bases agree with TRBD1. Per the germline V gene, CDR1 is SQVTM and CDR2 is ANQGSEA. Unmatched junction bases numbered 22, after V lost 2 bases and J lost 4 bases. The length of the CDR3 is 19 residues. CDR3 region: CSVEKSETGLQPYFYGYTF. The CDR3 DNA is TGCAGCGTTGAAAAAAGCGAGACAGGGCTCCAACCCTATTTCTATGGCTACACCTTC.

The rearrangement links TRBV24-1 to TRBJ1-2; the D gene is possibly TRBD1 (6 bases). Trimming left V 6 bases short and J 2 bases short, with 9 bases between. Per the germline V gene, CDR1 is KGHDR and CDR2 is SFDVKD. The CDR3 is made up of 13 amino acids. CDR3 nucleotides: TGTGCCACCAGTCTGGACAGCAACTATGGCTACACCTTC. This translates into CATSLDSNYGYTF.

The chain combines TRBV18 with TRBJ1-1; D unresolved. The CDR3 is 17 residues long. Trimming pared 2 bases from V and 0 bases from J, leaving 16 bases between. Germline loops: CDR1 KGHSH, CDR2 LQKENI. CDR3 in DNA: TGTGCCAGCTCACCAAGTATTAACACCGAAATGAACACTGAAGCTTTCTTT. It specifies CASSPSINTEMNTEAFF.

This chain links TRBV11-2 with TRBJ2-5, with D tentatively TRBD1 or TRBD2 (5 bases each). V was shortened by 5 bases and J by 4 bases, with 17 bases between the two germline ends. Germline lookup yields CDR1 SGHAT and CDR2 FQNNGV. CDR3 length: 15 amino acids. CDR3 in DNA: TGTGCCAGCAGCCCTCCCGTTCGAGGGGCAGAGACCCAGTACTTC. Residues: CASSPPVRGAETQYF.

The CDR3, as DNA: TGTGCCAGCAGTGAACTTCTTGGGGGCTCGGATACGCAGTATTTT. It encodes CASSELLGGSDTQYF. V and J are TRBV2 and TRBJ2-3, with TRBD1 as a possible D gene (6 bases). The CDR3 has 15 residues. V shed 2 bases and J shed 6 bases, with 15 bases lying between them. Germline V gene sequence: CDR1 SNHLY, CDR2 FYNNEI. Variable domain in full (rest from reference TRBV2 and TRBJ2-3): EPEVTQTPSHQVTQMGQEVILRCVPISNHLYFYWYRQILGQKVEFLVSFYNNEISEKSEIFDDQFSVERPDGSNFTLKIRSTKLEDSAMYFCASSELLGGSDTQYFGPGTRLTVL.

The rearrangement joins TRBV18 to TRBJ1-5; a possible D gene is TRBD1 (6 bases). Trimming stripped 2 bases from V and 6 bases from J, with 14 bases between. The CDR3 is made up of 15 amino acids. Germline CDR1 KGHSH, CDR2 LQKENI. The CDR3 loop reads CASSPSDRIGQPQHF. The CDR3 coding sequence is TGTGCCAGCTCACCATCCGACAGGATCGGTCAGCCCCAGCATTTT.

The chain carries TRBV6-2 or TRBV6-3 and TRBJ2-6; D may correspond to TRBD1 or TRBD2 (5 bases each). The CDR3 sequence is 16 residues long. Germline V gene data show CDR1 as MNHEY and CDR2 as SVGEGT. Trimming cost V 5 bases and J 0 bases, with 11 bases left between them. CDR3: CASSAPGTSGANVLTF. The CDR3 nucleotides read TGTGCCAGCAGTGCCCCGGGGACCTCTGGGGCCAACGTCCTGACTTTC.

The chain combines TRBV12-3 or TRBV12-4 with TRBJ1-2; D gene unclear. The length of the CDR3 is 16 residues. V lost 7 bases and J lost 4, with 22 bases in between. In DNA form, the CDR3 reads TGTGCCAGCACTCCCCCCAAAAGGCAAGGTGGCTATGGCTACACCTTC. This sequence encodes CASTPPKRQGGYGYTF.

This chain connects TRBV3-1 to TRBJ2-2, with D possibly TRBD1 on 6 matching bases. The CDR3 covers 16 residues. Trimming removed 3 bases from V and 2 bases from J, with 13 bases in between. CDR1 and CDR2 (germline): LGHDT, YNNKEL (reference sequence). The chain's CDR3 is CASSQGHQSNTGELFF. CDR3 nucleotide sequence: TGTGCCAGCAGCCAGGGACACCAAAGTAACACCGGGGAGCTGTTTTTT.